The 6 T cell receptor beta chains presented below share a single source sample, sequenced in a study of T cell repertoires in cytomegalovirus infection (dated by TCRdb to 2018 to 2020). The instrument was an Illumina HiSeq 1500. TCRdb redid the processing of the public reads, applying fastp at Q25 and MiXCR, and retained in-frame beta chains. Each entry merges the rows of one CDR3 protein and shows their most common DNA and genes. The sample yields hundreds of thousands of distinct CDR3 sequences; about two fifths were counted once. The top ten clones comprise about 39% of the sample. Explained via the paper, the treatment or condition label denotes: in vitro stimulation with specific CMV peptide epitopes to enrich CMV-specific T cells. No antigen has been assigned to these receptors. Sequencing was performed on cultured PBMCs, taken from culture after CMV antigen stimulation. The receptors shown here come from a human donor in good health (CMV status not recorded). Some clones in this sample may be carry-over from other donors' samples.

V usage is TRBV7-6 and J usage is TRBJ1-1; D ambiguous. The CDR3 is 12 amino acids. CDR1 is SGHVS, CDR2 FNYEAQ, per germline. V was shortened by 11 bases and J by 4 bases, with 14 bases between the two germline ends. The CDR3 region is CAVNGLGTEAFF. The CDR3 nucleotides read TGTGCCGTGAATGGGTTAGGCACTGAAGCTTTCTTT.

This chain joins TRBV19 and TRBJ1-1; D is possibly TRBD1 (5 bases). The germline gives CDR1 LNHDA, CDR2 SQIVND (reference sequence). The CDR3 length is 13 residues. V was pared by 5 bases and J by 5 bases, with 12 bases between. In nucleotides, the CDR3 is TGTGCCAGTAGTCGGGCAGGGCGGACTGAAGCTTTCTTT. Translating gives CASSRAGRTEAFF.

This clonotype showed up just a few times. The chain employs TRBV11-2 and TRBJ2-3; 8 positions match TRBD2. V was clipped by 4 bases and J by 4 bases; unmatched bases: 7. This CDR3 contains 15 residues. Germline CDR1 and CDR2: SGHAT and FQNNGV. CDR3 sequence reads: CASSSYNGRADTQYF. CDR3 in DNA: TGTGCCAGCAGCTCCTATAACGGGAGGGCAGATACGCAGTATTTT.

The chain has TRBV12-3 or TRBV12-4 and TRBJ1-6; D is unclear. V dropped 5 bases and J dropped 0 bases, with 11 bases sitting between them. This CDR3 region has 16 residues. The CDR3 region is CASSPRVSSYNSPLHF. As DNA, the CDR3 is TGTGCCAGCAGTCCCCGGGTGAGCTCCTATAATTCACCCCTCCACTTT.

The J gene is TRBJ1-2, the V gene TRBV10-2, with no clear D. The CDR3 consists of 15 residues. Trimming left V 3 bases short and J 4 bases short, with 15 bases between. Per the germline V gene, CDR1 is WSHSY and CDR2 is SAAADI. In DNA form, the CDR3 reads TGCGCCAGCAGTGACCCCCTGGCGGAAGCCTATGGCTACACCTTC. Translated: CASSDPLAEAYGYTF.

The rearrangement links TRBV7-2 to TRBJ2-1, with D possibly matching TRBD2 (6 bases). CDR1 is SGHTA and CDR2 is FQGNSA in the germline V gene. Between the trimmed V and J ends, which lost 4 bases and 6 bases, there was a span of 13 bases. The length of the CDR3 is 14 residues. The CDR3 coding sequence is TGTGCCAGCAGCTCTCGACGGAGGGTCAATGAGCAGTTCTTC. Translating it yields CASSSRRRVNEQFF.